A single sample gave rise to the 30 T cell receptor beta chains below, sequenced in a study of regulatory T cells in long-lasting Graves disease. The sample's time point: newly diagnosed GD, antithyroid drugs for less than 3 months. TCR sequences were obtained from RNA taken from PBMCs. Combining iRepertoire HTBI primers with Arm-PCR of CDR3 regions, the authors built TCR beta libraries. TCRdb independently ran MiXCR on the multiplex PCR reads; one entry per CDR3 protein. The sample shows hundreds of thousands of distinct CDR3 sequences, about 16% of them seen only once. This sample was shared with a second study, whose subject was T cells in Graves' hyperthyroidism and ophthalmopathy.

The sample was peripheral blood mononuclear cells (PBMCs), taken at new diagnosis, from a patient treated with antithyroid drugs. These receptors were collected from a woman in her 30s with Graves disease.

This clonotype was detected many times. CDR3 in DNA: TGTGCCAGCAGTCTTAGGAGTGAGGAGACCCAGTACTTC. This sequence encodes CASSLRSEETQYF. This chain joins TRBV7-9 and TRBJ2-5; D call uncertain. Germline assignment: CDR1 SEHNR and CDR2 FQNEAQ (reference sequence). Trimming took 6 bases from V and 5 from J, leaving 13 bases between them. The length of the CDR3 is 13 residues.

This clonotype was observed at least ten times. CDR3 sequence (DNA): TGTGCCAGCAGAAGCGGGAGACGGGGCGGGGAGCTGTTTTTT. Protein: CASRSGRRGGELFF. The genes are TRBV6-1 and TRBJ2-2, with 8 bases matching TRBD2. CDR3 length: 14 amino acids. The V gene end was trimmed by 6 bases and the J gene end by 7 bases; junction bases not matched to a gene: 7. The germline CDR1 and CDR2 sequences are MNHNS and SASEGT.

This clonotype was found many times. The V gene is TRBV3-1, the J gene TRBJ1-1; TRBD1 is a possible D gene (5 bases). Per the germline V gene, CDR1 is LGHDT and CDR2 is YNNKEL (reference sequence). The ends were cut back, 5 bases at V and 7 bases at J, with 11 bases in the middle. There are 12 residues in the CDR3. As DNA, the CDR3 is TGTGCCAGCAGCACAGGAGTATTTGAAGCTTTCTTT. The encoded protein is CASSTGVFEAFF.

The V and J genes are TRBV5-4 and TRBJ1-2; 8 positions agree with TRBD1. V lost 4 bases, J lost 0 bases, and 5 bases stayed unmatched. The CDR3 consists of 15 residues. Germline loops: CDR1 SGHNT, CDR2 YYREEE (reference sequence). CDR3 region: CASSAGQGANYGYTF. In DNA form, the CDR3 reads TGTGCCAGCAGCGCTGGACAGGGCGCTAACTATGGCTACACCTTC.

This clonotype was seen ten or more times. The chain carries TRBV11-1 and TRBJ2-5; 11 nucleotides agree with TRBD1. CDR1 is SGHAT, CDR2 FQDESV, per germline (reference sequence). V gave up 4 bases and J gave up 5 bases; unmatched junction bases: 6. The CDR3 runs to 15 residues. The DNA of the CDR3 is TGTGCCAGCAGCTCGGACAGGGGGCTCTGGGAGACCCAGTACTTC. Translating gives CASSSDRGLWETQYF.

This clonotype was found many times. The CDR3: CASSFDWANGYTF. CDR3 in DNA: TGTGCCAGCAGCTTCGACTGGGCTAATGGCTACACCTTC. The V gene is TRBV7-9, the J gene TRBJ1-2; D is unclear. The CDR3 is 13 amino acids. Trimming pared 3 bases from V and 6 bases from J, leaving 11 bases between. Germline V gene data show CDR1 as SEHNR and CDR2 as FQNEAQ (reference sequence).

Ten or more counts support this clonotype. V usage is TRBV2 and J usage is TRBJ2-7; D remains ambiguous. This CDR3 contains 12 residues. Per the germline V gene, CDR1 is SNHLY and CDR2 is FYNNEI. The ends were cut back, 4 bases at V and 4 bases at J, with 8 bases in the middle. The CDR3 nucleotides read TGTGCCAGCAGTGCAGAAGGGTACGAGCAGTACTTC. This gives the protein CASSAEGYEQYF.

The chain couples TRBV9 to TRBJ2-3, with D unresolved. This CDR3 has 15 residues. Germline V gene lookup returns CDR1 SGDLS and CDR2 YYNGEE. V lost 0 bases to trimming and J lost 2 bases, with 10 bases between them. CDR3 in amino acids: CASSVGGIPTDTQYF. Written as DNA, the CDR3 is TGTGCCAGCAGCGTAGGAGGCATCCCCACAGATACGCAGTATTTT.

This clonotype has ten or more counts. The V gene is TRBV27, the J gene TRBJ1-6; D unclear. This CDR3 has 17 residues. CDR1 MNHEY and CDR2 SMNVEV come from the germline V gene (reference sequence). The V gene lost 5 bases and the J gene lost 0 bases, with 14 bases spanning the gap. The CDR3 coding sequence is TGTGCCAGCAGTCCCTACGGGATTAGCTCCTATAATTCACCCCTCCACTTT. Translating gives CASSPYGISSYNSPLHF.

The sample holds a few counts of this clonotype. The V call is TRBV4-1, the J call TRBJ1-5, with D possibly matching TRBD1 (5 bases). Deletions cut 0 bases from V and 6 bases from J, with 18 bases between. Germline CDR1 reads MGHRA; CDR2 reads YSYEKL. This CDR3 has 17 residues. The CDR3 nucleotides are TGCGCCAGCAGCCAAGATGAAAACTGGGCAGGGTTTCAGCCCCAGCATTTT. This encodes CASSQDENWAGFQPQHF.

Points on this clonotype: Germline and junction disagree at one end, which may indicate a read error. The rearrangement uses TRBV3-1 and TRBJ1-6, with 10 nucleotides matching TRBD1. The germline V gene encodes CDR1 LGHDT and CDR2 YNNKEL (reference sequence). The CDR3 covers 14 residues. This CDR3 is CVSSAGQGISPLHF. The CDR3, as DNA: TGTGTCAGCAGCGCGGGACAGGGGATCTCACCCCTCCACTTT.

The table lists this clonotype with a few counts. J is TRBJ2-1 and V is TRBV7-8; 13 bases match TRBD2. This CDR3 is built from 16 residues. Germline assignment: CDR1 SGHVS and CDR2 FQNEAQ. V dropped 4 bases and J dropped 9; count of bases not matched to a gene: 9. The CDR3 sequence: CASSSRLTSGRSEQFF. CDR3 coding DNA: TGTGCCAGCAGCTCGCGATTGACTAGCGGGAGGAGTGAGCAGTTCTTC.

This clonotype was counted many times. V usage is TRBV11-2 and J usage is TRBJ2-3, with D unresolved. The CDR3 contains 14 residues. Trimming removed 0 bases from V and 2 bases from J, with 6 bases in between. Germline CDR1 SGHAT, CDR2 FQNNGV. The CDR3 loop is CASSLEWDTDTQYF. The CDR3 bases are TGTGCCAGCAGCTTAGAATGGGACACAGATACGCAGTATTTT.

The sample holds many counts of this clonotype. J is TRBJ2-5 and V is TRBV6-1, with D possibly being TRBD1 (5 bases). Trimming stripped 5 bases from V and 0 bases from J, with 13 bases between. CDR3 length equals 15 residues. Germline CDR1 is MNHNS and CDR2 is SASEGT. The CDR3 loop is CASSPRTRHQETQYF. The DNA for the CDR3 is TGTGCCAGCAGTCCTCGGACAAGACACCAAGAGACCCAGTACTTC.

This clonotype was observed at least ten times. The V call is TRBV20-1, the J call TRBJ1-5; weak D call: TRBD1 (6 bases). Germline V CDR1 and CDR2: DFQATT, SNEGSKA (reference sequence). The germline V and J ends were trimmed by 4 bases and 3 bases, with 10 bases remaining between them. This CDR3 has 13 residues. The CDR3 DNA is TGCAGTGCTACCGGGACATCCAATCAGCCCCAGCATTTT. This codes for CSATGTSNQPQHF.

The chain links TRBV2 to TRBJ2-3, with 10 bases aligning to TRBD1. The CDR3 contains 17 residues. The germline gives CDR1 SNHLY, CDR2 FYNNEI. The junction had 11 bases not matched to a gene; V was cut back by 8 bases and J by 0 bases. CDR3 amino acids: CASRTPTGGSSTDTQYF. The CDR3 nucleotides are TGTGCCAGCCGTACCCCGACAGGGGGCTCCAGCACAGATACGCAGTATTTT.

This clonotype was seen more than once but under ten times. At one of its ends the junction is not consistent with the germline gene, which may arise from a read error. The rearrangement links TRBV18 to TRBJ1-1, with D possibly matching TRBD1 (6 bases). The CDR3 length is 16 residues. Germline values: CDR1 KGHSH, CDR2 LQKENI. The chain's CDR3 is CASSPVEGGVNTEAFF. As DNA, the CDR3 is TGTGCCAGCTCACCAGTAGAGGGGGGAGTGAATACTGAAGCTTTCTTT.

This clonotype was counted ten times or more. The junction departs from germline at one end; a sequencing error may be responsible. This chain joins TRBV2 and TRBJ2-2, with D tentatively TRBD1 (5 bases). CDR3 length: 15 residues. Germline assignment: CDR1 SNHLY and CDR2 FYNNEI. CDR3 DNA sequence: TGTGCCAGCGGTGAACAGGTCGCCGGACCCGGGGAGCTGTTTTTT. Its translation is CASGEQVAGPGELFF.

This clonotype was detected many times. The CDR3 nucleotides read TGTGCCAGCAGTTGGGCTGGGCCACAAGAGACCCAGTACTTC. It is translated as CASSWAGPQETQYF. This chain uses TRBV28 with TRBJ2-5; no firm D call. Germline CDR1 MDHEN, CDR2 SYDVKM. The CDR3 totals 14 residues. Trimming removed 4 bases at V and 2 bases at J, with 11 bases between.

Comments on this clonotype: With a much larger clone just one base away, this may be a read error. This sequence joins TRBV6-2 or TRBV6-3 and TRBJ1-5, with D possibly matching TRBD1 (5 bases). The CDR3 is made up of 14 amino acids. Germline V gene lookup returns CDR1 MNHEY and CDR2 SVGEGT. CDR3 nucleotides: TGTGCCAGCATGACAGCGGGTAGCATTCAGCCCCAGCATTTT. It codes for CASMTAGSIQPQHF.

V usage is TRBV24-1 and J usage is TRBJ2-6; 8 nucleotides line up with TRBD1. CDR3 length equals 16 residues. V was clipped by 12 bases and J by 2 bases; unmatched bases: 11. Germline-derived CDR1 and CDR2 are KGHDR and SFDVKD. CDR3 residues: CAVDRGSFAGANVLTF. CDR3 nucleotide sequence: TGTGCCGTCGACAGGGGAAGCTTTGCTGGGGCCAACGTCCTGACTTTC.

This chain links TRBV19 with TRBJ2-6, with TRBD1 identical over 11 bases. Germline-derived CDR1 and CDR2 are LNHDA and SQIVND (reference sequence). With V trimmed by 10 bases and J by 3 bases, 5 bases remained unmatched. The CDR3 is made up of 15 amino acids. CDR3 DNA sequence: TGTGCCACGAGGACAGGGGGCTTTGGGGCCAACGTCCTGACTTTC. The encoded protein is CATRTGGFGANVLTF. The whole variable domain, filled in from reference TRBV19 and TRBJ2-6, reads DGGITQSPKYLFRKEGQNVTLSCEQNLNHDAMYWYRQDPGQGLRLIYYSQIVNDFQKGDIAEGYSVSREKKESFPLTVTSAQKNPTAFYLCATRTGGFGANVLTFGAGSRLTVL.

This clonotype has at least ten counts. As DNA, the CDR3 is TGCAGTGCTAGGAGGGACAGGGGCGATAATTCACCCCTCCACTTT. Translating gives CSARRDRGDNSPLHF. This chain joins TRBV20-1 and TRBJ1-6, with 10 bases that match TRBD1. V lost 3 bases, J lost 5 bases, and 4 bases stayed unmatched. The germline gives CDR1 DFQATT, CDR2 SNEGSKA (reference sequence). The CDR3 length is 15 residues.

In its sample, this clonotype was seen a few times. The DNA for the CDR3 is TGTGCCAGCAGTCAAACCCCTACGGGTTTTAATGAAAAACTGTTTTTT. Its translation: CASSQTPTGFNEKLFF. V and J are TRBV6-1 and TRBJ1-4; D remains ambiguous. Germline V gene data show CDR1 as MNHNS and CDR2 as SASEGT. Trimming took 5 bases from V and 4 from J, leaving 17 bases between them. This CDR3 comprises 16 residues.

This clonotype was counted a few times. The chain recombines TRBV6-2 or TRBV6-3 with TRBJ1-5; D not certain. The V gene's germline CDR1 is MNHEY and CDR2 SVGEGT. CDR3 length: 19 amino acids. The ends were cut back, 2 bases at V and 3 bases at J, with 23 bases in the middle. The CDR3: CASSYPRVGSGFPNQPQHF. Here the CDR3 DNA reads TGTGCCAGCAGTTACCCCCGGGTCGGATCCGGATTTCCCAATCAGCCCCAGCATTTT.

This sequence joins TRBV11-2 and TRBJ1-4; D might be TRBD1 (5 bases). V was shortened by 4 bases and J by 8 bases, with 8 bases between the two germline ends. CDR1 SGHAT and CDR2 FQNNGV come from the germline V gene. The CDR3 totals 12 residues. The CDR3: CASSWGGEKLFF. CDR3 coding DNA: TGTGCCAGCAGCTGGGGGGGGGAAAAACTGTTTTTT.

The V gene is TRBV7-9, the J gene TRBJ1-5; D not resolved. Germline CDR1 SEHNR, CDR2 FQNEAQ (reference sequence). Trimming stripped 5 bases from V and 4 bases from J, with 12 bases between. The CDR3 extends over 14 amino acids. The CDR3 loop is CASSRTGFNQPQHF. The CDR3 DNA reads TGTGCCAGCAGCCGCACGGGGTTTAATCAGCCCCAGCATTTT.

The table lists this clonotype with a few counts. J is TRBJ2-1 and V is TRBV19; D is possibly TRBD2 (6 bases). The germline CDR1 and CDR2 sequences are LNHDA and SQIVND (reference sequence). CDR3 length: 11 amino acids. V dropped 9 bases and J dropped 13 bases, with 16 bases sitting between them. The CDR3 sequence is CASPLSGSQFF. In nucleotides, the CDR3 is TGTGCCAGCCCATTAAGCGGGTCACAGTTCTTC.

This clonotype was detected a few times. The CDR3 region has the DNA TGCAGTGCTAGAGATCGGTCTTACGCGCGATACTTC. As protein: CSARDRSYARYF. The chain joins TRBV20-1 to TRBJ2-7; D is unresolved. Trimming took 0 bases from V and 13 from J, leaving 16 bases between them. The CDR3 covers 12 residues. Germline V lookup: CDR1 DFQATT, CDR2 SNEGSKA (reference sequence).

This clonotype has only a few counts. The chain joins TRBV30 to TRBJ2-7, with D possibly being TRBD1 or TRBD2 (5 bases each). This CDR3 region has 17 residues. Germline-derived CDR1 and CDR2 are GTSNPN and SVGIG (reference sequence). V dropped 4 bases and J dropped 0 bases, with 22 bases sitting between them. In DNA, the CDR3 is TGTGCCTGGAACGCGGTGAGTGGGGACCCGCACTCCTACGAGCAGTACTTC. Translating gives CAWNAVSGDPHSYEQYF.